This T cell receptor (beta chain) was documented in a study of shared clonotypes between healthy human individuals. Study-level findings and limits: Among the subsets, naive ones generally showed larger estimated richness than memory ones.

Samples underwent the assay at deep level. Profiling relied on immunoSEQ multiplex PCR, and the TCRdb table lists in-frame clones only, not all of them. The data contain millions of clones, over 90% of them singletons. CD4+ cells underwent separation, giving CD45RA+ naive and CD45RA-negative memory subsets. On this clone: What it recognizes is unknown.

This CDR3 comprises 19 residues. The V segment lost 5 bases and the J segment 1 base; nucleotides outside the gene matches: 13. CDR1 and CDR2 from the germline V gene are KGHSH and LQKENI. The sequencing sample was made of naive CD4+ T cells from PBMCs. Subset specified: CD45RA+ positively selected. This clonotype was sampled from a man between 18 and 29 years old in good health. Some clones in this sample may be carry-over from other donors' samples. The chain combines TRBV18 with TRBJ2-3; TRBD2 agrees at 12 bases. As DNA, the CDR3 is TGTGCCAGCTCAATAACTTCTAGCGGGAGGGACTATGGCACAGATACGCAGTATTTT. Protein sequence: CASSITSSGRDYGTDTQYF.